Listed here are 2 T cell receptor beta chains from one sample, sequenced in a study of blood T cell repertoires in COVID-19. The repertoire was sequenced with immunoSEQ multiplex PCR; TCRdb's copy has only in-frame clones and lacks some. This sample yields roughly 200,000 clones, of which around 75% are seen a single time; approximately 6% belongs to the top ten. Sequencing used peripheral blood. These receptor sequences come from a woman aged 35 to 49 with COVID-19, enrolled during active disease.

The chain recombines TRBV5-1 with TRBJ1-2, with 9 positions matching TRBD1. The trim removed 7 bases at V and 6 bases at J, leaving 7 bases unmatched. Germline assignment: CDR1 SGHRS and CDR2 YFSETQ. This CDR3 contains 13 residues. The CDR3 nucleotides are TGCGCCAGCTCCGATGGGACAGGGAATGGCTACACCTTC. Protein sequence: CASSDGTGNGYTF.

The V gene is TRBV19, the J gene TRBJ1-6, with D uncertain. This CDR3 is built from 13 residues. Trimming shortened V by 9 bases and J by 10 bases, and 16 bases separated the two germline ends. Germline V gene lookup returns CDR1 LNHDA and CDR2 SQIVND (reference sequence). The CDR3 region has the DNA TGTGCCAGCACCCTAGAGAGGCTATCACCCCTCCACTTT. Protein sequence: CASTLERLSPLHF.